This record covers a single T cell receptor beta chain. The antigen remains unidentified. This record comes from a study of beta chain features in type 1 diabetes. Trimming removed 1 base at V and 9 bases at J, with 16 bases between. Germline V gene lookup returns CDR1 MGHRA and CDR2 YSYEKL. The CDR3 runs to 15 residues. Whole-study findings and limits: Possibly, sequencing cDNA over-represented cells that had high TCR expression levels. All four CD4+ subsets from Type 1 diabetes patients carried moderately but significantly shorter TCRB CDR3s. In type 1 diabetes patients, VDJ junctions had fewer insertions; deletions at these junctions were more frequent. TCRB repertoires of naive, central memory and Treg cells appeared more similar among patients than among healthy donors.

All of the isolated RNA was reverse transcribed, so expressed TCRB transcripts were sequenced. Measured with immunoSEQ multiplex PCR; TCRdb has only the in-frame clones, and not every one. The table includes about 470,000 clones, approximately 30% detected once. The sequence came from a man between 18 and 35 years old in good health. The chain employs TRBV4-1 and TRBJ2-1; D perhaps matches TRBD1 (6 bases). What was sequenced was naive CD4+ T cells from blood. CDR3 amino acids: CASSQVGDRTAEQFF. For the CDR3, the DNA is TGCGCCAGCAGCCAAGTAGGTGACCGGACAGCTGAGCAGTTCTTC.